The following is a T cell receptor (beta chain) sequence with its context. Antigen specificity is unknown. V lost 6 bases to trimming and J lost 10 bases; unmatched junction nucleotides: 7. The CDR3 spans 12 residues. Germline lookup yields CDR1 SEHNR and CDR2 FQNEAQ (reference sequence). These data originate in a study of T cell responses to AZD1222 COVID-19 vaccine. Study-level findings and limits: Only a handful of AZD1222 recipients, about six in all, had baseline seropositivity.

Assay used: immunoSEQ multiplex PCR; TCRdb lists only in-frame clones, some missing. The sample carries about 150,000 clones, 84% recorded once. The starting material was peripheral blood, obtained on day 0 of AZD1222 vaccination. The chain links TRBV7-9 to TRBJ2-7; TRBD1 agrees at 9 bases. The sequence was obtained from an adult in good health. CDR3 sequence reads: CASRPGQGQQYF. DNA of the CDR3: TGTGCCAGCAGGCCCGGACAGGGGCAACAGTACTTC.